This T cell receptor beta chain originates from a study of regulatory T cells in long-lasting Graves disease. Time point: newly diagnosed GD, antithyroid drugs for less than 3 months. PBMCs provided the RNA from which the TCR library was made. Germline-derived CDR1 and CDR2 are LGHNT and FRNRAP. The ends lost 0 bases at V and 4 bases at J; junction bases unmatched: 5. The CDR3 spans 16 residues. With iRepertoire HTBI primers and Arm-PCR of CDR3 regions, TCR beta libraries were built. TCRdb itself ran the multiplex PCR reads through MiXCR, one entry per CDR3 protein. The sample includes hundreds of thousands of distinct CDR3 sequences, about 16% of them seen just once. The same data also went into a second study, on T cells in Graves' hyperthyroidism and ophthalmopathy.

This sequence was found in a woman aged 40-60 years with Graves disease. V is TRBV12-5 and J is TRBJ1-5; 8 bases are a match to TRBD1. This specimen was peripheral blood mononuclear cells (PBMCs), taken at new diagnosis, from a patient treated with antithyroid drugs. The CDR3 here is CASGLVTRGRNQPQHF. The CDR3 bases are TGTGCTAGTGGTTTGGTAACCAGGGGGCGGAATCAGCCCCAGCATTTT.